Listed below are T cell receptor beta chains from one sample, sequenced in a study of molecular identifiers for immune sequencing clone quantification. TCRdb reanalysed the PCR reads using MiXCR and keeps one entry per CDR3 protein. This table has 250,000 to 350,000 distinct CDR3 sequences, 20% to 25% appearing once. Input material: naive CD8+ T cells from blood, with Jurkat cell RNA spiked in. The receptor set was obtained from a human donor in good health. Some libraries in this study had Jurkat cell RNA spiked in. The conserved cysteine and the conserved F or W are not part of the CDR3 here. D genes are given only for firm matches.

v_gene | d_gene | len | CDR3aa
TRBV12-3/TRBV12-4 | - | 9 | ASVNSARRG
TRBV7-2 | - | 16 | ASSLALLISSYNSPLH
TRBV12-3/TRBV12-4 | - | 15 | ASSLLLTAQRSYGYT
TRBV7-2 | - | 11 | ASSLTLWETQY
TRBV29-1 | TRBD2 | 12 | SAFSGSRKDEQF
TRBV10-3 | - | 12 | AISESKLRHEQY
TRBV6-6 | TRBD2 | 11 | ASSYTSGETQY
TRBV19 | - | 10 | ASSIGLGEQY
TRBV28 | TRBD2 | 13 | ASSPLAGAWNEQF
TRBV7-6 | - | 12 | ASSHLGQQETQY
TRBV19 | - | 13 | ASSSPTGLNTEAF